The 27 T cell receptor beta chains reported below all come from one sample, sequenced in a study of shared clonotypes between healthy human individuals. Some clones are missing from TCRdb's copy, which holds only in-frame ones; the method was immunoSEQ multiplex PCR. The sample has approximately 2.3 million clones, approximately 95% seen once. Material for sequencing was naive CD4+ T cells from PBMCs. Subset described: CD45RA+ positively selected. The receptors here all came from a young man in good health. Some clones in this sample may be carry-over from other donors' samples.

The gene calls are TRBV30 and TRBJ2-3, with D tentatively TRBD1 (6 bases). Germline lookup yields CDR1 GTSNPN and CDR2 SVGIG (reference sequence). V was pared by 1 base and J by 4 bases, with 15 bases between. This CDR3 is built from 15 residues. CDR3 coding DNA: TGTGCCTGGAGTGGGGGGCTCGCCGCCGCAGATACGCAGTATTTT. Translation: CAWSGGLAAADTQYF.

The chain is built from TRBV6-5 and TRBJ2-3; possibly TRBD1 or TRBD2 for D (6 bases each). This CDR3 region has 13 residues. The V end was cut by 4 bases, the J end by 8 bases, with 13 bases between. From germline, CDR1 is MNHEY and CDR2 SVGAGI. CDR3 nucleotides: TGTGCCAGCAGTTCGCCGGGGGCTCGTACGCAGTATTTT. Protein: CASSSPGARTQYF.

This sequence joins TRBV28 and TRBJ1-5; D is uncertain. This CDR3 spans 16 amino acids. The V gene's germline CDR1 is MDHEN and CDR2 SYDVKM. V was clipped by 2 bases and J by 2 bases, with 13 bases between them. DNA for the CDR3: TGTGCCAGCAGTTTAGGGGTCGGGGTCGGCAATCAGCCCCAGCATTTT. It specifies CASSLGVGVGNQPQHF. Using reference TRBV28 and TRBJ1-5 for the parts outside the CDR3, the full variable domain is DVKVTQSSRYLVKRTGEKVFLECVQDMDHENMFWYRQDPGLGLRLIYFSYDVKMKEKGDIPEGYSVSREKKERFSLILESASTNQTSMYLCASSLGVGVGNQPQHFGDGTRLSIL.

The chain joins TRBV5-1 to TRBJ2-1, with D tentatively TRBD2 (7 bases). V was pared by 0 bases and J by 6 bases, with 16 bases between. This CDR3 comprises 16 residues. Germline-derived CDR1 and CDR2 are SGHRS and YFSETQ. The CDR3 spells CASSLATGGEINEQFF. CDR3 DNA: TGCGCCAGCAGCTTGGCGACGGGGGGCGAAATCAATGAGCAGTTCTTC.

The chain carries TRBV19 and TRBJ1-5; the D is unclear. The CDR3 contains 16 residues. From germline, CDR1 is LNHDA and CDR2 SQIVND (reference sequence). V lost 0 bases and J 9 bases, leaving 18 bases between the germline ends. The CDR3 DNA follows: TGTGCCAGTAGTATAGATTCAACGGGGAGTCCCTGGCCCCAGCATTTT. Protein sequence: CASSIDSTGSPWPQHF.

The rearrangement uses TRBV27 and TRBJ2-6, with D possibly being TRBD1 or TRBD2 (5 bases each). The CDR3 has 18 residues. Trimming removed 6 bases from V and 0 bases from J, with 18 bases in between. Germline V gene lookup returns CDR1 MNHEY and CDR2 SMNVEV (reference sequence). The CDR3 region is CASSPEGFGGSGANVLTF. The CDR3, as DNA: TGTGCCAGCAGCCCAGAGGGTTTTGGGGGCTCTGGGGCCAACGTCCTGACTTTC.

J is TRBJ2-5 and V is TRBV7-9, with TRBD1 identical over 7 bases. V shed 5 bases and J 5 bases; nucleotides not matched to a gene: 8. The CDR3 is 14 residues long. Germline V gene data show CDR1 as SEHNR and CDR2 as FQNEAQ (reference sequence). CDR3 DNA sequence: TGTGCCAGCAGCCCGACAGGGAATGTGGAGACCCAGTACTTC. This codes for CASSPTGNVETQYF.

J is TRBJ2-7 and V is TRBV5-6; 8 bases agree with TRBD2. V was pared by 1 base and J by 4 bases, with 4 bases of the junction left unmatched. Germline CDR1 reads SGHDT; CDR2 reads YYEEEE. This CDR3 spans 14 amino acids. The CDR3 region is CASSLRGLVYEQYF. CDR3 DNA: TGTGCCAGCAGCTTGCGGGGACTAGTATACGAGCAGTACTTC.

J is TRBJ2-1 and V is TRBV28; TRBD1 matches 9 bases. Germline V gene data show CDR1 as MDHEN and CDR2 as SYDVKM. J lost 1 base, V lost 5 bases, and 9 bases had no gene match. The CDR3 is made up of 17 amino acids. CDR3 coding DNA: TGTGCCAGCAGTCTGATGACCGGGACAGGGTCCTACAATGAGCAGTTCTTC. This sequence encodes CASSLMTGTGSYNEQFF.

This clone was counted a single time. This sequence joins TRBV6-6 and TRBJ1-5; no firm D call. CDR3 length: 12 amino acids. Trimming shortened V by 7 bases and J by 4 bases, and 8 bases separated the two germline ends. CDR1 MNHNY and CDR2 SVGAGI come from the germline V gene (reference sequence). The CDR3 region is CASTAGNQPQHF. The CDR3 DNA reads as TGTGCCAGCACAGCCGGTAATCAGCCCCAGCATTTT.

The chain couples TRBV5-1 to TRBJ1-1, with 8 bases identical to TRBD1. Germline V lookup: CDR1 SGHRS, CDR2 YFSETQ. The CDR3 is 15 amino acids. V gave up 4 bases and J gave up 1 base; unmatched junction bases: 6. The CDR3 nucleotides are TGCGCCAGCAGCACGACCGGGACAGGGAACACTGAAGCTTTCTTT. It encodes CASSTTGTGNTEAFF. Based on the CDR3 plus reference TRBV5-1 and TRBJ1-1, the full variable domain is KAGVTQTPRYLIKTRGQQVTLSCSPISGHRSVSWYQQTPGQGLQFLFEYFSETQRNKGNFPGRFSGRQFSNSRSEMNVSTLELGDSALYLCASSTTGTGNTEAFFGQGTRLTVV.

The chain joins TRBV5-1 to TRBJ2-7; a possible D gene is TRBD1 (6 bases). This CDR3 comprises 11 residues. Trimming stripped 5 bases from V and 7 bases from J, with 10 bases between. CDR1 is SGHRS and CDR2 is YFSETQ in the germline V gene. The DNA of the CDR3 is TGCGCCAGCAGGGGGGCACGGGAGCAGTACTTC. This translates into CASRGAREQYF. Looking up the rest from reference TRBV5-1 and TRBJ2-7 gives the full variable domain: KAGVTQTPRYLIKTRGQQVTLSCSPISGHRSVSWYQQTPGQGLQFLFEYFSETQRNKGNFPGRFSGRQFSNSRSEMNVSTLELGDSALYLCASRGAREQYFGPGTRLTVT.

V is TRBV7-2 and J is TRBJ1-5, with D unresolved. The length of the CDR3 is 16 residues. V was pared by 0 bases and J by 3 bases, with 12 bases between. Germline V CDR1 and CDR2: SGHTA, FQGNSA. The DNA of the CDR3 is TGTGCCAGCAGCTTAGCGACCGCCAGGATCAATCAGCCCCAGCATTTT. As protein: CASSLATARINQPQHF.

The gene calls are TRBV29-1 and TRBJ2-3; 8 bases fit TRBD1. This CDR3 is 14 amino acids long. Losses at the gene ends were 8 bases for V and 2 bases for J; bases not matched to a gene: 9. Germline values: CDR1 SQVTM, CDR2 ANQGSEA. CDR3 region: CSSGQGGSTDTQYF. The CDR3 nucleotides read TGCAGCTCTGGACAGGGAGGATCCACAGATACGCAGTATTTT.

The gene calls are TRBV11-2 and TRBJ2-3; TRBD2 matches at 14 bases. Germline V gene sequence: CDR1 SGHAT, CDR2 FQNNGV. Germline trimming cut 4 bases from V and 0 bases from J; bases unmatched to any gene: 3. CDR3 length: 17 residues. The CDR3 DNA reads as TGTGCCAGCAGCTCTAGGACTAGCGGGAGGAGCACAGATACGCAGTATTTT. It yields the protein CASSSRTSGRSTDTQYF.

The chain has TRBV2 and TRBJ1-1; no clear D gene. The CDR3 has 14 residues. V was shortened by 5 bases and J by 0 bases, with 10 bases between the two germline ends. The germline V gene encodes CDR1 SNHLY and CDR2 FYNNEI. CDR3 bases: TGTGCCAGCAGTCCCAACTCAGTGAACACTGAAGCTTTCTTT. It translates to CASSPNSVNTEAFF.

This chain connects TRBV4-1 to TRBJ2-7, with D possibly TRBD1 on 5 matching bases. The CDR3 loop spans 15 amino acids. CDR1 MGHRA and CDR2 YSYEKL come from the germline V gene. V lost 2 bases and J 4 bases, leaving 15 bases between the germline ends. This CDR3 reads CASSQQLQVTYEQYF. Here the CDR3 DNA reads TGCGCCAGCAGCCAACAACTACAGGTTACGTACGAGCAGTACTTC.

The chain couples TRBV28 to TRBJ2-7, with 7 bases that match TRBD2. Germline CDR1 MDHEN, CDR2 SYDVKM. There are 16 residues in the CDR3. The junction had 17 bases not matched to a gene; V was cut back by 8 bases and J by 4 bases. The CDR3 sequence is CASGMGGSLAVYEQYF. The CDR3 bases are TGTGCCAGCGGGATGGGAGGGAGTCTTGCCGTATACGAGCAGTACTTC.

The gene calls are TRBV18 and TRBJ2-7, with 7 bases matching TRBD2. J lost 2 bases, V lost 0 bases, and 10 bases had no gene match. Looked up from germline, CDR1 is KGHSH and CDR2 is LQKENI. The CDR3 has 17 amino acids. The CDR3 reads CASSPPSLGRQTYEQYF. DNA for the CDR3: TGTGCCAGCTCACCACCGTCACTCGGGAGGCAAACCTACGAGCAGTACTTC.

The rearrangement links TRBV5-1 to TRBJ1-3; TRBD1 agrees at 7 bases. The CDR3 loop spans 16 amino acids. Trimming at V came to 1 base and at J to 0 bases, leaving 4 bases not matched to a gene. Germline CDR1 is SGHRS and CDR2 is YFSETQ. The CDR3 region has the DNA TGCGCCAGCAGCTTGAGGGGGCAGGACTCTGGAAACACCATATATTTT. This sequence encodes CASSLRGQDSGNTIYF.

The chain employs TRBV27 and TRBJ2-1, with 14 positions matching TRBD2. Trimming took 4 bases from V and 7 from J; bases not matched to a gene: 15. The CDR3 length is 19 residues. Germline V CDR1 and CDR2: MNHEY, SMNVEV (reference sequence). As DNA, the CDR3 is TGTGCCAGCAGTTCTCCAAAGGCCCGACTAGCGGGGGGGTCGAATGAGCAGTTCTTC. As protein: CASSSPKARLAGGSNEQFF.

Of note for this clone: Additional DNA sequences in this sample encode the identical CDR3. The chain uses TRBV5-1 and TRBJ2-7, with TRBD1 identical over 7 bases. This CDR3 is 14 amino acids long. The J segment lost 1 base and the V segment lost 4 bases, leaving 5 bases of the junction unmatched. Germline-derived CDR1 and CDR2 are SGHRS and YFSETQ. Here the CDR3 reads CASSPLTGSYEQYF. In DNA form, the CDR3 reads TGCGCCAGCAGCCCGTTGACAGGGTCCTACGAGCAGTACTTC.

The CDR3 region has the DNA TGTGCCAGCAGTTCTGGAGTTTATAGCAATCAGCCCCAGCATTTT. It specifies CASSSGVYSNQPQHF. The chain is built from TRBV6-5 and TRBJ1-5; D gene unclear. Trimming cost V 4 bases and J 0 bases, with 10 bases left between them. The CDR3 runs 15 residues. The germline V gene has CDR1 MNHEY and CDR2 SVGAGI.

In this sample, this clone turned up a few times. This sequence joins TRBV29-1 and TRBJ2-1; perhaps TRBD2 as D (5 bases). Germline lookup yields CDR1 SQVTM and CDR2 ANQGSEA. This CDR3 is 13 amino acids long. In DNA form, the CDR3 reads TGCACCGTGATGGGAGTTTCCCCCAATGAGCAGTTCTTC. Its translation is CTVMGVSPNEQFF.

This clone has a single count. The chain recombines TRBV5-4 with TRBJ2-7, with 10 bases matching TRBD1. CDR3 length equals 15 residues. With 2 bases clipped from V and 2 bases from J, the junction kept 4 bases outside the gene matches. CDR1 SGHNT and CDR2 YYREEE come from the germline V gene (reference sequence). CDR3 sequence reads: CASSFTGTGAYEQYF. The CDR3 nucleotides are TGTGCCAGCAGCTTCACCGGGACAGGGGCCTACGAGCAGTACTTC.

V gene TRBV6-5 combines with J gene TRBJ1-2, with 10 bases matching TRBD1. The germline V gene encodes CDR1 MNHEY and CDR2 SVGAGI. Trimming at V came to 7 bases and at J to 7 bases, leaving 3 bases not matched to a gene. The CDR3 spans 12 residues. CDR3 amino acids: CASTGTGAGYTF. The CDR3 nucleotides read TGTGCCAGCACCGGGACAGGGGCTGGCTACACCTTC.

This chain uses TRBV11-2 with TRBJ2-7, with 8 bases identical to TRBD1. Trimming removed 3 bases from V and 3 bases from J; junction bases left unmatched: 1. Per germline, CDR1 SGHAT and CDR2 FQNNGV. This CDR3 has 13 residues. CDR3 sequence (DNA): TGTGCCAGCAGCTTCGGACAGGGCTACGAGCAGTACTTC. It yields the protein CASSFGQGYEQYF. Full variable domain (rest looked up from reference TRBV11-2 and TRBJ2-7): EAGVAQSPRYKIIEKRQSVAFWCNPISGHATLYWYQQILGQGPKLLIQFQNNGVVDDSQLPKDRFSAERLKGVDSTLKIQPAKLEDSAVYLCASSFGQGYEQYFGPGTRLTVT.